These 15 T cell receptor beta chains originate from one sample sequenced in a study of cytomegalovirus exposure and HLA in healthy donors. The PCR contained 60 Vbeta and 13 Jbeta primers. TCRdb's table, derived via immunoSEQ multiplex PCR, lists solely in-frame clones and lacks some. The data hold around 240,000 clones, with about four fifths observed a single time. What was sequenced was PBMCs. The receptors stem from a woman in her thirties or forties in good health and CMV-seropositive.

This clone was counted a single time. V usage is TRBV29-1 and J usage is TRBJ1-2; D call uncertain. The germline V gene has CDR1 SQVTM and CDR2 ANQGSEA. The CDR3 extends over 13 amino acids. The V and J ends lost 1 base and 3 bases respectively, with 9 bases between them. CDR3 in DNA: TGCAGCGTTGAAGCCCCGGAGGACTATGGCTACACCTTC. This sequence encodes CSVEAPEDYGYTF. Complete variable domain (other parts from reference TRBV29-1 and TRBJ1-2): SAVISQKPSRDICQRGTSLTIQCQVDSQVTMMFWYRQQPGQSLTLIATANQGSEATYESGFVIDKFPISRPNLTFSTLTVSNMSPEDSSIYLCSVEAPEDYGYTFGSGTRLTVV.

This clone has only a few counts. The J gene is TRBJ2-2, the V gene TRBV29-1; no definite D call. Between the trimmed V and J ends, which lost 4 bases and 1 base, there was a span of 7 bases. Germline V lookup: CDR1 SQVTM, CDR2 ANQGSEA. This CDR3 comprises 13 residues. CDR3 nucleotides: TGCAGCGTTGCACAGCTGAACACCGGGGAGCTGTTTTTT. Residues: CSVAQLNTGELFF.

J is TRBJ2-2 and V is TRBV27; D is undetermined. Trimming shortened V by 5 bases and J by 6 bases, and 7 bases separated the two germline ends. The CDR3 runs 12 residues. The germline V gene has CDR1 MNHEY and CDR2 SMNVEV (reference sequence). The CDR3 loop reads CASSLISGELFF. CDR3 coding DNA: TGTGCCAGCAGTCTTATCTCCGGGGAGCTGTTTTTT.

The CDR3 nucleotides are TGTGCCAGCAGCGTAGCTGGGACAGTTCAAGCTTTCTTT. It yields the protein CASSVAGTVQAFF. The V and J genes are TRBV9 and TRBJ1-1; 7 nucleotides match TRBD1. Looked up from germline, CDR1 is SGDLS and CDR2 is YYNGEE. V lost 0 bases, J lost 9 bases, and 5 bases stayed unmatched. This CDR3 spans 13 amino acids. Full variable domain (outside the CDR3, taken from reference TRBV9 and TRBJ1-1): DSGVTQTPKHLITATGQRVTLRCSPRSGDLSVYWYQQSLDQGLQFLIQYYNGEERAKGNILERFSAQQFPDLHSELNLSSLELGDSALYFCASSVAGTVQAFFGQGTRLTVV.

The sample holds a few counts of this clone. The rearrangement joins TRBV19 to TRBJ2-1; TRBD2 is a possible D gene (6 bases). V was pared by 3 bases and J by 4 bases, with 10 bases between. From germline, CDR1 is LNHDA and CDR2 SQIVND (reference sequence). The CDR3 has 14 residues. CDR3 region: CASSMGTAYNEQFF. CDR3 in DNA: TGTGCCAGTAGTATGGGGACTGCGTACAATGAGCAGTTCTTC.

This chain joins TRBV6-5 and TRBJ2-5; weak D call: TRBD2 (6 bases). The end of the DNA is better explained by TRBJ2-7, so the J call may be wrong. Germline V CDR1 and CDR2: MNHEY, SVGAGI. This CDR3 region has 15 residues. CDR3 region: CASSYGGTHSYEQYF. The CDR3 nucleotides read TGTGCCAGCAGTTACGGCGGGACCCACTCCTACGAGCAGTACTTC.

This clone was seen just once. The chain joins TRBV21-1 to TRBJ1-2. TRBV21-1 is given as a pseudogene. This CDR3 has 14 amino acids. The CDR3 spells CASSKIAPNYGYTF. The CDR3 nucleotides are TGTGCCAGCAGCAAAATAGCACCCAACTATGGCTACACCTTC.

The chain couples TRBV30 to TRBJ1-4; D is possibly TRBD1 (5 bases). V lost 2 bases and J lost 8, with 18 bases in between. The CDR3 extends over 15 amino acids. CDR1 is GTSNPN, CDR2 SVGIG, per germline (reference sequence). The CDR3 protein is CAWSTHPGPGEKLFF. CDR3 bases: TGTGCCTGGAGTACCCATCCCGGGCCAGGGGAAAAACTGTTTTTT.

Regarding this clone: In the same sample, other DNA sequences code for this CDR3. The genes are TRBV6-5 and TRBJ1-5; D not certain. The length of the CDR3 is 13 residues. Germline CDR1 reads MNHEY; CDR2 reads SVGAGI. The V end lost 5 bases, the J end lost 3 bases, and 8 bases lay between the germline ends. The CDR3 here is CASSPSYNQPQHF. The CDR3 nucleotides read TGTGCCAGCAGTCCTTCCTACAATCAGCCCCAGCATTTT.

The V and J genes are TRBV2 and TRBJ2-5; 8 nucleotides align to TRBD1. The CDR3 totals 16 residues. Germline CDR1 reads SNHLY; CDR2 reads FYNNEI. Trimming took 4 bases from V and 2 from J; bases not matched to a gene: 9. CDR3 sequence reads: CASSGGVQGGQETQYF. CDR3 bases: TGTGCCAGCAGTGGAGGGGTACAGGGGGGACAAGAGACCCAGTACTTC.

The genes are TRBV10-3 and TRBJ2-7; 9 bases align to TRBD2. The CDR3 has 15 amino acids. Germline CDR1 reads ENHRY; CDR2 reads SYGVKD. The V and J ends lost 8 bases and 6 bases, in that order; junction bases with no gene match: 14. The DNA of the CDR3 is TGTGCCATCGGGGGAGGTATAGCGGGAGTACGCGAGCAGTACTTC. Translation gives CAIGGGIAGVREQYF.

The chain links TRBV5-3 to TRBJ2-2; D may be TRBD2 (5 bases). TRBV5-3 is flagged as an ORF with uncertain function. The CDR3 totals 16 residues. Trimming cost V 4 bases and J 2 bases, with 15 bases left between them. This chain's CDR3 is CARSPWAEANTGELFF. The CDR3 DNA sequence: TGTGCCAGAAGCCCGTGGGCGGAGGCAAACACCGGGGAGCTGTTTTTT.

This clone was picked up a small number of times. The CDR3 DNA follows: TGTGCCAGCAGCGCCGGACCCGGACAGGGGTCCCACGAGCAGTACTTC. This gives the protein CASSAGPGQGSHEQYF. V and J are TRBV9 and TRBJ2-7, with 9 bases identical to TRBD1. The germline CDR1 and CDR2 sequences are SGDLS and YYNGEE. With V trimmed by 3 bases and J by 5 bases, 12 bases remained unmatched. CDR3 size: 16 residues.

This CDR3 reads CASSAQPFQGEQYF. The DNA for the CDR3 is TGTGCCAGCAGCGCCCAGCCTTTCCAGGGCGAGCAGTACTTC. This chain uses TRBV6-1 with TRBJ2-5, with a weak D call TRBD1 (5 bases). The closer fit of TRBJ2-7 to the DNA end suggests the J call may be wrong. The V gene's germline CDR1 is MNHNS and CDR2 SASEGT. The CDR3 totals 14 residues.

This rearrangement joins TRBV7-9 to TRBJ2-1, with 8 positions matching TRBD1. The V gene end was trimmed by 5 bases and the J gene end by 0 bases; junction bases not matched to a gene: 6. Germline V lookup: CDR1 SEHNR, CDR2 FQNEAQ (reference sequence). CDR3 size: 16 residues. The CDR3 loop is CASSNGQGRSYNEQFF. The CDR3 coding sequence is TGTGCCAGCAGCAATGGACAGGGACGCTCCTACAATGAGCAGTTCTTC.